This T cell receptor (beta chain) came from a study of blood T cell repertoires in COVID-19. As for the study in general: There were acute and convalescent COVID-19 samples, and they came from the United States, Italy and Spain. Nucleic acid was either cDNA or gDNA, and it came from T cells, B-cell-depleted T cells, or PBMCs.

Original processing methods: By means of reference gene primer amplification, nucleated cell counts were estimated. Measured with immunoSEQ multiplex PCR; TCRdb has only the in-frame clones, and not every one. The D gene and trimming were derived from the DNA, and the V and J assignments and clone size from that table. The data hold roughly 200,000 clones, with around 87% observed a single time. The CDR3 totals 13 residues. V was clipped by 2 bases and J by 6 bases, with 10 bases between them. Germline loops: CDR1 MNHNY, CDR2 SVGAGI (reference sequence). The V call is TRBV6-6, the J call TRBJ1-2; D gene ambiguous. The receptor was isolated from a man aged 55 to 70 who had recovered from COVID-19. Sequencing was performed on peripheral blood. CDR3 loop: CASSYQVRHGYTF. The DNA for the CDR3 is TGTGCCAGCAGTTACCAGGTCAGGCATGGCTACACCTTC.